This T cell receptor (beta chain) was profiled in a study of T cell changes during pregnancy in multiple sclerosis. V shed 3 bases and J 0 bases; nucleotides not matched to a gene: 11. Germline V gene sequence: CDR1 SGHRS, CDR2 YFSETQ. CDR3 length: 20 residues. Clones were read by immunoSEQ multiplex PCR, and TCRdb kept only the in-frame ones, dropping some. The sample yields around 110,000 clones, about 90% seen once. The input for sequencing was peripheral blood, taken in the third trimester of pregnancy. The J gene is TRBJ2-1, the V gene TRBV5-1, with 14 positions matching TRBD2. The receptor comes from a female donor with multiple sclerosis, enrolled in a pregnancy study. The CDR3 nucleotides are TGCGCCAGCAGCTCAGGACTAGCGGGGGGAAATATAATCTCCTACAATGAGCAGTTCTTC. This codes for CASSSGLAGGNIISYNEQFF.